A single sample gave rise to the 30 T cell receptor beta chains below, sequenced in a study of shared clonotypes between healthy human individuals. Method: immunoSEQ multiplex PCR; TCRdb's copy keeps in-frame clones and lacks some. The top ten clones hold nearly 1.5% of a sample with 980,000 or so clones, 70% to 85% of them seen once. Sequenced material: memory CD4+ T cells sorted from blood. Subset denoted: CD45RA-negative fraction. The receptors stem from a man younger than 30 in good health.

The chain recombines TRBV5-1 with TRBJ1-1, with D perhaps matching TRBD1 (6 bases). Germline CDR1 and CDR2: SGHRS and YFSETQ. The V end lost 6 bases, the J end lost 0 bases, and 15 bases lay between the germline ends. The CDR3 has 15 residues. The DNA of the CDR3 is TGCGCCAGCAAAGGGGACACCGGTATGAACACTGAAGCTTTCTTT. Its translation: CASKGDTGMNTEAFF.

The J gene is TRBJ1-6, the V gene TRBV5-6, with TRBD1 identical over 11 bases. There are 16 residues in the CDR3. The V and J ends lost 4 bases and 3 bases, in that order; junction bases with no gene match: 3. Looked up from germline, CDR1 is SGHDT and CDR2 is YYEEEE. The CDR3 region has the DNA TGTGCCAGCAGCATAGGGACAGGGGGCTATAATTCACCCCTCCACTTT. Translation: CASSIGTGGYNSPLHF. The full variable domain, rest sourced from reference TRBV5-6 and TRBJ1-6, is DAGVTQSPTHLIKTRGQQVTLRCSPKSGHDTVSWYQQALGQGPQFIFQYYEEEERQRGNFPDRFSGHQFPNYSSELNVNALLLGDSALYLCASSIGTGGYNSPLHFGNGTRLTVT.

The J gene is TRBJ2-3, the V gene TRBV2; 8 nucleotides line up with TRBD2. This CDR3 has 16 amino acids. Trimming at V came to 4 bases and at J to 3 bases, leaving 9 bases not matched to a gene. Germline lookup yields CDR1 SNHLY and CDR2 FYNNEI. DNA of the CDR3: TGTGCCAGCAGTGCGTTTGGGACGGGGGGGACAGATACGCAGTATTTT. Amino acid sequence: CASSAFGTGGTDTQYF.

The rearrangement joins TRBV6-6 to TRBJ2-1, with 8 bases matching TRBD1. V was clipped by 3 bases and J by 3 bases; unmatched bases: 1. CDR3 length: 14 residues. Per the germline V gene, CDR1 is MNHNY and CDR2 is SVGAGI (reference sequence). This CDR3 is CASSYGTGYNEQFF. CDR3 DNA sequence: TGTGCCAGCAGTTATGGGACAGGCTACAATGAGCAGTTCTTC.

This clone has a handful of counts. This chain connects TRBV19 to TRBJ2-1; either TRBD1 or TRBD2 may fit D (5 bases each). The CDR3 is 13 residues long. V lost 8 bases and J 5 bases, leaving 13 bases between the germline ends. The germline V gene encodes CDR1 LNHDA and CDR2 SQIVND (reference sequence). The CDR3 DNA reads as TGTGCCAGTCTCCCTACGGGGCACAATGAGCAGTTCTTC. Amino acid sequence: CASLPTGHNEQFF.

The CDR3 bases are TGTGCCAGCAGTCCTACGCCAGGGGGTACCTACGAGCAGTACTTC. This encodes CASSPTPGGTYEQYF. This chain uses TRBV6-5 with TRBJ2-7, with 7 bases matching TRBD1. The CDR3 extends over 15 amino acids. V shed 5 bases, J shed 2 bases, and the junction held 9 bases outside the gene matches. CDR1 and CDR2 (germline): MNHEY, SVGAGI.

The chain recombines TRBV5-4 with TRBJ2-3; unclear D gene. The V gene lost 3 bases and the J gene lost 12 bases, with 14 bases spanning the gap. The CDR3 spans 12 residues. Per the germline V gene, CDR1 is SGHNT and CDR2 is YYREEE (reference sequence). CDR3 region: CASSSIARPQYF. Here the CDR3 DNA reads TGTGCCAGCAGCTCCATTGCGAGGCCTCAGTATTTT.

In this sample, this clone turned up once. A much larger clonotype is one base distant, so this may be a read error. The same CDR3 can be traced to other DNA sequences in this sample. The V gene is TRBV20-1, the J gene TRBJ2-1; no firm D call. The CDR3 covers 11 residues. Trimming took 7 bases from V and 2 from J, leaving 6 bases between them. Germline V gene lookup returns CDR1 DFQATT and CDR2 SNEGSKA (reference sequence). The CDR3 nucleotides read TGCAGTGTTAACCCCTACAATGAGCAGTTCTTC. Translation: CSVNPYNEQFF.

J is TRBJ2-1 and V is TRBV30; 10 bases match TRBD2. Germline assignment: CDR1 GTSNPN and CDR2 SVGIG (reference sequence). This CDR3 spans 12 amino acids. V shed 4 bases, J shed 7 bases, and the junction held 1 base outside the gene matches. The chain's CDR3 is CAWKLAGNEQFF. In DNA, the CDR3 is TGTGCCTGGAAACTAGCGGGAAATGAGCAGTTCTTC.

The chain uses TRBV10-3 and TRBJ1-3; 7 bases agree with TRBD1. Germline trimming cut 6 bases from V and 0 bases from J; bases unmatched to any gene: 8. Germline lookup yields CDR1 ENHRY and CDR2 SYGVKD. The length of the CDR3 is 16 residues. The CDR3, as DNA: TGTGCCATCAGCCAAGGACAGGTTGCCTCTGGAAACACCATATATTTT. It specifies CAISQGQVASGNTIYF.

The V and J genes are TRBV29-1 and TRBJ2-7, with a possible D match to TRBD2 (6 bases). Deletions cut 4 bases from V and 2 bases from J, with 15 bases between. There are 14 residues in the CDR3. Germline assignment: CDR1 SQVTM and CDR2 ANQGSEA. The CDR3 here is CSVVAAGIPYEQYF. The CDR3 DNA follows: TGCAGCGTTGTTGCGGCGGGGATACCCTACGAGCAGTACTTC.

The rearrangement joins TRBV6-1 to TRBJ1-3; D gene uncertain. Germline lookup yields CDR1 MNHNS and CDR2 SASEGT. Trimming took off 8 bases at V and 1 base at J, with 6 bases between the two ends. The CDR3 spans 12 residues. CDR3 amino acids: CASGLSGNTIYF. CDR3 nucleotides: TGTGCCAGCGGTCTATCTGGAAACACCATATATTTT.

The chain carries TRBV5-1 and TRBJ2-1; TRBD2 matches at 7 bases. From germline, CDR1 is SGHRS and CDR2 YFSETQ. V lost 5 bases and J lost 10; bases outside the gene matches: 15. This CDR3 has 15 amino acids. In DNA, the CDR3 is TGCGCCAGCAGTCAAAGCGGGACTCCGCCCATCGAGCAGTTCTTC. Translated: CASSQSGTPPIEQFF.

The rearrangement joins TRBV18 to TRBJ1-2; the D gene is possibly TRBD1 (5 bases). Germline V CDR1 and CDR2: KGHSH, LQKENI. The CDR3 sequence is 14 residues long. The germline V and J ends were trimmed by 2 bases and 4 bases, with 11 bases remaining between them. DNA of the CDR3: TGTGCCAGCTCACCAGGGTCAGGGACCTATGGCTACACCTTC. Its protein product is CASSPGSGTYGYTF.

This chain links TRBV7-2 with TRBJ1-4; TRBD1 aligns across 9 bases. CDR3 length: 17 amino acids. From germline, CDR1 is SGHTA and CDR2 FQGNSA. V was pared by 4 bases and J by 6 bases, with 12 bases of the junction left unmatched. The DNA of the CDR3 is TGTGCCAGCAGCTCTAAAACCGAGGGACAGGGACATGAAAAACTGTTTTTT. Amino acids: CASSSKTEGQGHEKLFF. Variable domain in full (rest from reference TRBV7-2 and TRBJ1-4): GAGVSQSPSNKVTEKGKDVELRCDPISGHTALYWYRQSLGQGLEFLIYFQGNSAPDKSGLPSDRFSAERTGGSVSTLTIQRTQQEDSAVYLCASSSKTEGQGHEKLFFGSGTQLSVL.

This clone was picked up a small number of times. Here the CDR3 reads CASTGDSSYNEQFF. The CDR3, as DNA: TGTGCCAGCACTGGGGACAGCTCCTACAATGAGCAGTTCTTC. The chain carries TRBV2 and TRBJ2-1; TRBD1 agrees at 7 bases. This CDR3 is built from 14 residues. J was trimmed by 0 bases and V by 7 bases; bases with no gene match: 3. CDR1 and CDR2 from the germline V gene are SNHLY and FYNNEI.

Regarding this clone: Its ends do not fully match the called genes, so a read error is possible. The chain has TRBV7-7 and TRBJ2-1; no clear D. From germline, CDR1 is SSHAT and CDR2 FNYEAQ (reference sequence). This CDR3 region has 13 residues. DNA for the CDR3: TGTGCTAGCAGCTTCATGGAGAACAATGAGCAGTTCTTC. Protein: CASSFMENNEQFF.

This chain links TRBV7-9 with TRBJ2-7; D not certain. Germline V gene data show CDR1 as SEHNR and CDR2 as FQNEAQ (reference sequence). The CDR3 consists of 15 residues. V lost 4 bases, J lost 2 bases, and 15 bases lay in between. The CDR3 coding sequence is TGTGCCAGCAGCTCAGAGGACCGATGGGCCTACGAGCAGTACTTC. Translation: CASSSEDRWAYEQYF.

V gene TRBV7-9 combines with J gene TRBJ2-7, with 11 bases matching TRBD2. The CDR3 is made up of 15 amino acids. The trim removed 5 bases at V and 2 bases at J, leaving 5 bases unmatched. Per the germline V gene, CDR1 is SEHNR and CDR2 is FQNEAQ (reference sequence). This CDR3 is CASSVGLAGTYEQYF. The DNA of the CDR3 is TGTGCCAGCAGCGTAGGACTAGCGGGTACCTACGAGCAGTACTTC.

The CDR3 reads CATSREDNQPQHF. The CDR3 coding sequence is TGTGCCACCAGCAGGGAAGACAATCAGCCCCAGCATTTT. This sequence joins TRBV15 and TRBJ1-5; no firm D call. Trimming removed 3 bases at V and 3 bases at J, with 6 bases between. Germline CDR1 is LNHNV and CDR2 is YYDKDF (reference sequence). The CDR3 totals 13 residues. The full variable domain, with the rest looked up from reference TRBV15 and TRBJ1-5, is DAMVIQNPRYQVTQFGKPVTLSCSQTLNHNVMYWYQQKSSQAPKLLFHYYDKDFNNEADTPDNFQSRRPNTSFCFLDIRSPGLGDTAMYLCATSREDNQPQHFGDGTRLSIL.

The chain employs TRBV9 and TRBJ1-2, with TRBD1 identical over 7 bases. Germline loops: CDR1 SGDLS, CDR2 YYNGEE. The CDR3 runs to 13 residues. Trimming took 0 bases from V and 7 from J; bases not matched to a gene: 3. For the CDR3, the DNA is TGTGCCAGCAGCGTAGAACAGGGGCTTGGCTACACCTTC. This encodes CASSVEQGLGYTF.

The J gene is TRBJ1-2, the V gene TRBV5-8; 7 bases map to TRBD1. With 2 bases clipped from V and 2 bases from J, the junction kept 3 bases outside the gene matches. The CDR3 is 14 residues long. The germline gives CDR1 SGHTS, CDR2 YDEGEE. The CDR3 sequence is CASSLQGWNYGYTF. The DNA for the CDR3 is TGTGCCAGCAGCTTACAGGGGTGGAACTATGGCTACACCTTC.

The rearrangement links TRBV6-1 to TRBJ2-7; D is ambiguous. Germline V gives CDR1 MNHNS, CDR2 SASEGT. V was pared by 2 bases and J by 1 base, with 9 bases between. This CDR3 has 14 amino acids. The CDR3 spells CASSELGRSYEQYF. For the CDR3, the DNA is TGTGCCAGCAGTGAACTTGGAAGATCCTACGAGCAGTACTTC.

The J gene is TRBJ2-1, the V gene TRBV7-2; D possibly corresponds to TRBD2 (6 bases). The germline V and J ends were trimmed by 7 bases and 9 bases, with 19 bases remaining between them. There are 14 residues in the CDR3. CDR1 SGHTA and CDR2 FQGNSA come from the germline V gene. For the CDR3, the DNA is TGTGCCAGCACCCTTAGCGGAATTGGGGGTGAGCAGTTCTTC. Translating gives CASTLSGIGGEQFF.

There are a few counts of this clone. The V and J genes are TRBV5-1 and TRBJ1-4; 7 bases are a match to TRBD1. Germline V gene data show CDR1 as SGHRS and CDR2 as YFSETQ. The ends lost 5 bases at V and 2 bases at J; junction bases unmatched: 6. This CDR3 is 15 amino acids long. CDR3 in amino acids: CASRNPGQTNEKLFF. In DNA form, the CDR3 reads TGCGCCAGCAGAAATCCGGGACAGACTAATGAAAAACTGTTTTTT.

The V and J genes are TRBV6-1 and TRBJ2-7; 8 nucleotides line up with TRBD2. V gave up 3 bases and J gave up 5 bases; unmatched junction bases: 9. Germline loops: CDR1 MNHNS, CDR2 SASEGT. This CDR3 contains 15 residues. CDR3 in amino acids: CASSDGGLGANEQYF. Written as DNA, the CDR3 is TGTGCCAGCAGTGACGGGGGACTAGGGGCCAACGAGCAGTACTTC.

This clone was seen a few times. An end of the junction does not agree with germline; a read error may underlie this. Other DNA sequences within the sample encode an identical CDR3. The chain joins TRBV7-7 to TRBJ1-5; D not certain. Germline V gene data show CDR1 as SSHAT and CDR2 as FNYEAQ (reference sequence). The CDR3 has 13 amino acids. Here the CDR3 reads CASSLDLNQPQHF. CDR3 bases: TGTGCTAGCAGCTTGGACCTAAATCAGCCCCAGCATTTT.

The J gene is TRBJ1-5, the V gene TRBV4-1, with D perhaps TRBD1 (5 bases). With 0 bases removed from V and 6 bases from J, the gap between germline ends came to 12 bases. The CDR3 covers 15 residues. Germline-derived CDR1 and CDR2 are MGHRA and YSYEKL. DNA for the CDR3: TGCGCCAGCAGCCAAGATGAGGGGTGGGGTCAGCCCCAGCATTTT. It translates to CASSQDEGWGQPQHF.

The gene calls are TRBV18 and TRBJ1-1; D unresolved. Germline CDR1 is KGHSH and CDR2 is LQKENI. V was clipped by 2 bases and J by 1 base, with 8 bases between them. The CDR3 is 14 residues long. CDR3 sequence (DNA): TGTGCCAGCTCACCAAGTCTGACGAACACTGAAGCTTTCTTT. Its protein is CASSPSLTNTEAFF. The full variable domain, rest sourced from reference TRBV18 and TRBJ1-1, is NAGVMQNPRHLVRRRGQEARLRCSPMKGHSHVYWYRQLPEEGLKFMVYLQKENIIDESGMPKERFSAEFPKEGPSILRIQQVVRGDSAAYFCASSPSLTNTEAFFGQGTRLTVV.

This chain joins TRBV19 and TRBJ2-2; 8 nucleotides align to TRBD1. CDR1 is LNHDA, CDR2 SQIVND, per germline (reference sequence). V gave up 6 bases and J gave up 1 base; unmatched junction bases: 4. The CDR3 is 15 amino acids. The CDR3 DNA reads TGTGCCAGTAGCCAAGGGACAGGGAACACCGGGGAGCTGTTTTTT. Its translation is CASSQGTGNTGELFF. Full variable domain (rest looked up from reference TRBV19 and TRBJ2-2): DGGITQSPKYLFRKEGQNVTLSCEQNLNHDAMYWYRQDPGQGLRLIYYSQIVNDFQKGDIAEGYSVSREKKESFPLTVTSAQKNPTAFYLCASSQGTGNTGELFFGEGSRLTVL.